The 27 T cell receptor beta chains listed next were all sequenced from one sample in a study of blood T cell repertoires in COVID-19. Clones were sequenced by immunoSEQ multiplex PCR, and TCRdb holds only the in-frame ones, with some missing. The profile covers 140,000 to 150,000 clones, with approximately 89% appearing a single time and under 2% taken by the ten largest. The sequenced material came from peripheral blood. The receptors were sampled from a human donor in a cohort sampled during active COVID-19.

Here the CDR3 reads CASSLRQGGETQYF. DNA for the CDR3: TGTGCCAGCAGCTTAAGACAGGGCGGAGAGACCCAGTACTTC. The chain combines TRBV7-9 with TRBJ2-5; 7 positions match TRBD1. CDR1 and CDR2 (germline): SEHNR, FQNEAQ (reference sequence). The CDR3 covers 14 residues. J was trimmed by 4 bases and V by 2 bases; bases with no gene match: 4.

The chain uses TRBV14 and TRBJ2-1, with 7 bases fitting TRBD1. The CDR3 totals 16 residues. The V segment lost 1 base and the J segment 4 bases; nucleotides outside the gene matches: 7. Germline V gives CDR1 SGHDN, CDR2 FVKESK. The CDR3 sequence is CASSQGVRGHYNEQFF. The CDR3 DNA reads TGTGCCAGCAGCCAAGGGGTGAGGGGGCATTACAATGAGCAGTTCTTC.

This chain uses TRBV15 with TRBJ1-2, with a tentative D call TRBD1 (5 bases). The CDR3 has 14 amino acids. The V gene lost 5 bases and the J gene lost 8 bases, with 18 bases spanning the gap. The germline gives CDR1 LNHNV, CDR2 YYDKDF (reference sequence). The CDR3 DNA is TGTGCCACCAGCCGGGGGGTTGGATTTATGGGCTACACCTTC. Amino acids: CATSRGVGFMGYTF.

The chain joins TRBV4-2 to TRBJ2-1; 11 bases are shared with TRBD2. Trimming cost V 1 base and J 6 bases; bases outside gene matches: 5. CDR1 and CDR2 (germline): LGHNA, YNFKEQ. This CDR3 is built from 16 residues. The CDR3 sequence: CASSQVSGGAANEQFF. In DNA, the CDR3 is TGTGCCAGCAGCCAAGTTAGCGGGGGGGCCGCCAATGAGCAGTTCTTC.

This clone was counted a few times. The rearrangement links TRBV7-3 to TRBJ1-1; 9 bases match TRBD1. V was pared by 4 bases and J by 7 bases, with 7 bases of the junction left unmatched. The length of the CDR3 is 14 residues. Germline-derived CDR1 and CDR2 are SGHTA and FQGTGA. The CDR3 reads CASSSTGGRGEAFF. The CDR3, as DNA: TGTGCCAGCAGCTCGACAGGGGGTAGGGGTGAAGCTTTCTTT.

The gene calls are TRBV29-1 and TRBJ1-3; D is unresolved. This CDR3 has 11 residues. Germline V gene data show CDR1 as SQVTM and CDR2 as ANQGSEA. V lost 4 bases and J 4 bases, leaving 5 bases between the germline ends. The CDR3 DNA is TGCAGCGTTGCCGTAGGAAACACCATATATTTT. Amino acids: CSVAVGNTIYF.

V usage is TRBV5-6 and J usage is TRBJ1-5, with a possible D match to TRBD1 (5 bases). Per the germline V gene, CDR1 is SGHDT and CDR2 is YYEEEE. The CDR3 has 14 amino acids. The V end was cut by 1 base, the J end by 3 bases, with 8 bases between. CDR3 residues: CASSLYRNNQPQHF. For the CDR3, the DNA is TGTGCCAGCAGCTTGTACAGGAACAATCAGCCCCAGCATTTT.

The chain has TRBV2 and TRBJ2-5, with 8 bases that match TRBD1. V was pared by 4 bases and J by 1 base, with 5 bases of the junction left unmatched. This CDR3 has 15 residues. Germline V CDR1 and CDR2: SNHLY, FYNNEI. The CDR3 here is CASSGDRGLQETQYF. In DNA, the CDR3 is TGTGCCAGCAGTGGAGACAGGGGCCTCCAAGAGACCCAGTACTTC.

The J gene is TRBJ2-7, the V gene TRBV7-8; perhaps TRBD2 as D (6 bases). Trimming shortened V by 5 bases and J by 3 bases, and 11 bases separated the two germline ends. CDR3 length: 13 amino acids. The V gene's germline CDR1 is SGHVS and CDR2 FQNEAQ. CDR3: CASSQGLSYEQYF. In DNA, the CDR3 is TGTGCCAGCAGCCAGGGACTGAGCTACGAGCAGTACTTC.

The chain couples TRBV9 to TRBJ1-5, with D possibly matching TRBD1 (6 bases). V was clipped by 7 bases and J by 4 bases, with 9 bases between them. The CDR3 is made up of 12 amino acids. CDR1 is SGDLS and CDR2 is YYNGEE in the germline V gene. CDR3 bases: TGTGCCAGCGGGCAGGGGAATCAGCCCCAGCATTTT. Protein sequence: CASGQGNQPQHF. Complete variable domain (other parts from reference TRBV9 and TRBJ1-5): DSGVTQTPKHLITATGQRVTLRCSPRSGDLSVYWYQQSLDQGLQFLIQYYNGEERAKGNILERFSAQQFPDLHSELNLSSLELGDSALYFCASGQGNQPQHFGDGTRLSIL.

The chain recombines TRBV21-1 with TRBJ1-2. TRBV21-1 is tagged as a pseudogene. The CDR3 spans 18 residues. CDR3 sequence (DNA): TGTGCCAGCAGCAAAGAGGGGGGGCGAAGGGGCCGCAACTATGGCTACACCTTC. Translation gives CASSKEGGRRGRNYGYTF.

The V call is TRBV10-3, the J call TRBJ2-2; 7 bases are shared with TRBD1. CDR1 and CDR2 from the germline V gene are ENHRY and SYGVKD. This CDR3 contains 14 residues. J lost 2 bases, V lost 7 bases, and 4 bases had no gene match. The CDR3 region has the DNA TGTGCCATCACGGGGACAGATAACACCGGGGAGCTGTTTTTT. As protein: CAITGTDNTGELFF.

The rearrangement joins TRBV25-1 to TRBJ1-3; 9 bases line up with TRBD1. The CDR3 runs to 16 residues. Unmatched junction bases numbered 2, after V lost 0 bases and J lost 2 bases. Germline loops: CDR1 MGHDK, CDR2 SYGVNS. Here the CDR3 DNA reads TGTGCCAGCAGTGAATATAACAGGGGGCCTGGAAACACCATATATTTT. Translating gives CASSEYNRGPGNTIYF.

CDR3 in amino acids: CAWRGDRGNEKLFF. Written as DNA, the CDR3 is TGTGCCTGGAGGGGGGACAGGGGAAATGAAAAACTGTTTTTT. V usage is TRBV30 and J usage is TRBJ1-4, with 10 bases that match TRBD1. V was pared by 3 bases and J by 5 bases, with 3 bases of the junction left unmatched. Per germline, CDR1 GTSNPN and CDR2 SVGIG (reference sequence). CDR3 length equals 14 residues.

The gene calls are TRBV3-1 (or the pseudogene TRBV3-2) and TRBJ2-1; TRBD1 matches 8 bases. The CDR3 covers 16 residues. Looked up from germline, CDR1 is LGHDT and CDR2 is YNNKEL (reference sequence). V was clipped by 4 bases and J by 5 bases; unmatched bases: 10. The CDR3 region has the DNA TGTGCCAGCAGCCCTCGCGGGACAGGCTGTAACAATGAGCAGTTCTTC. Protein product: CASSPRGTGCNNEQFF.

The chain is built from TRBV5-1 and TRBJ1-5; possibly TRBD1 for D (6 bases). The germline CDR1 and CDR2 sequences are SGHRS and YFSETQ. The V and J ends lost 0 bases and 7 bases respectively, with 11 bases between them. There are 14 residues in the CDR3. The CDR3 region is CASSLGGQGQPQHF. CDR3 nucleotide sequence: TGCGCCAGCAGCTTGGGGGGGCAAGGCCAGCCCCAGCATTTT.

CDR3 nucleotide sequence: TGTGCCAGCAGAGACAGGATTGGTAATTCACCCCTCCACTTT. This gives the protein CASRDRIGNSPLHF. This chain joins TRBV5-8 and TRBJ1-6, with D maybe TRBD1 (6 bases). The CDR3 covers 14 residues. Germline V gene lookup returns CDR1 SGHTS and CDR2 YDEGEE. V lost 5 bases, J lost 6 bases, and 12 bases lay in between. The variable domain in full, completed from reference TRBV5-8 and TRBJ1-6, reads EAGVTQSPTHLIKTRGQQATLRCSPISGHTSVYWYQQALGLGLQFLLWYDEGEERNRGNFPPRFSGRQFPNYSSELNVNALELEDSALYLCASRDRIGNSPLHFGNGTRLTVT.

The chain employs TRBV15 and TRBJ2-3, with 8 bases matching TRBD2. V trimming: 0 bases; J trimming: 4 bases; junction bases outside the gene matches: 12. CDR1 is LNHNV, CDR2 YYDKDF, per germline (reference sequence). This CDR3 is built from 18 residues. The CDR3, as DNA: TGTGCCACCAGCAGAGATTGGACCAGCGGGGGATTTGCAGATACGCAGTATTTT. The encoded protein is CATSRDWTSGGFADTQYF.

V is TRBV30 and J is TRBJ1-5; unclear D gene. This CDR3 is built from 13 residues. V was pared by 0 bases and J by 1 base, with 4 bases between. CDR1 is GTSNPN and CDR2 is SVGIG in the germline V gene (reference sequence). CDR3 coding DNA: TGTGCCTGGAGTGTATCGAGCAATCAGCCCCAGCATTTT. Translated: CAWSVSSNQPQHF.

This sequence joins TRBV7-3 and TRBJ2-2, with D perhaps TRBD1 (6 bases). V was pared by 1 base and J by 1 base, with 7 bases between. The CDR3 is 15 amino acids. Germline V gene data show CDR1 as SGHTA and CDR2 as FQGTGA. CDR3 sequence: CASSLRGGNTGELFF. The CDR3 DNA sequence: TGTGCCAGCAGCTTAAGAGGGGGGAACACCGGGGAGCTGTTTTTT.

The chain joins TRBV2 to TRBJ2-5, with TRBD1 matching over 8 bases. V was pared by 8 bases and J by 5 bases, with 10 bases of the junction left unmatched. There are 14 residues in the CDR3. The germline V gene encodes CDR1 SNHLY and CDR2 FYNNEI. CDR3 sequence: CASQADRALETQYF. CDR3 bases: TGTGCCAGCCAGGCGGACAGGGCGCTGGAGACCCAGTACTTC.

The chain employs TRBV27 and TRBJ1-1; 7 bases line up with TRBD1. The CDR3 contains 18 residues. The germline CDR1 and CDR2 sequences are MNHEY and SMNVEV (reference sequence). J gave up 0 bases and V 5 bases, and 15 bases lay outside the gene matches. CDR3 protein: CASSITGALHYMNTEAFF. The CDR3 coding sequence is TGTGCCAGCAGTATTACAGGGGCCTTACACTACATGAACACTGAAGCTTTCTTT.

The chain couples TRBV5-6 to TRBJ2-3; 7 nucleotides line up with TRBD2. The CDR3 is 15 residues long. The germline V gene encodes CDR1 SGHDT and CDR2 YYEEEE. V shed 7 bases and J 8 bases; nucleotides not matched to a gene: 16. The CDR3 reads CASALGGLSLSTQYF. CDR3 nucleotides: TGTGCCAGCGCCCTCGGGGGGTTGTCACTAAGTACGCAGTATTTT.

The chain uses TRBV25-1 and TRBJ2-5, with TRBD2 identical over 8 bases. V was clipped by 8 bases and J by 5 bases; unmatched bases: 4. Looked up from germline, CDR1 is MGHDK and CDR2 is SYGVNS. This CDR3 spans 12 amino acids. The CDR3 DNA reads TGTGCCAGCCAGACGGGGGGGGAGACCCAGTACTTC. Protein sequence: CASQTGGETQYF.

V is TRBV6-5 and J is TRBJ1-2; D remains ambiguous. The CDR3 has 12 amino acids. V lost 5 bases to trimming and J lost 1 base, with 5 bases between them. The V gene's germline CDR1 is MNHEY and CDR2 SVGAGI. CDR3 in DNA: TGTGCCAGCAGTCGGAGTAACTATGGCTACACCTTC. This encodes CASSRSNYGYTF.

The chain has TRBV24-1 and TRBJ1-5; TRBD1 aligns across 7 bases. Germline V gives CDR1 KGHDR, CDR2 SFDVKD. With V trimmed by 6 bases and J by 9 bases, 7 bases remained unmatched. This CDR3 spans 13 amino acids. CDR3 amino acids: CATSPGAGGPQHF. CDR3 DNA: TGTGCCACCAGTCCGGGTGCAGGGGGGCCCCAGCATTTT.

As to this clone: The germline gene is not matched at one end of the junction; a read error may be the cause. V gene TRBV6-2 or TRBV6-3 combines with J gene TRBJ2-7, with D possibly matching TRBD2 (5 bases). Germline CDR1 and CDR2: MNHEY and SVGEGT. This CDR3 contains 15 residues. Here the CDR3 reads CASSPAGSASFEQYF. The CDR3 bases are TGTGCCAGCAGCCCCGCGGGCTCCGCCTCCTTCGAGCAGTACTTC.